This T cell receptor (beta chain) was identified in a study of blood T cell repertoires in COVID-19. About the study: Samples representing acute and convalescent COVID-19 were sourced from the United States, Italy and Spain. The analysed material was cDNA or gDNA that came from T cells, B-cell-depleted T cells, or PBMCs.

In the study's own analysis: Nucleated cell number was recorded as an estimate derived from reference gene primer amplification. Libraries were prepared by immunoSEQ multiplex PCR; TCRdb keeps only in-frame clonotypes and omits some of them. The DNA was the basis for D and trimming; V, J and clone size are from that table. Counted here are 100,000 to 150,000 clones, roughly 75% occurring once; the ten biggest clones make up approximately 16%. V shed 7 bases and J shed 0 bases, with 25 bases lying between them. This CDR3 spans 19 amino acids. Germline CDR1 is MDHEN and CDR2 is SYDVKM. The clonotype was recovered from a man aged 55 to 70 with active or convalescent COVID-19. The sequenced sample was peripheral blood. This chain joins TRBV28 and TRBJ1-3; maybe TRBD1 (6 bases). The CDR3 DNA is TGTGCCAGCACTCCCCCCGGACAGCCTATGTCCTACTCTGGAAACACCATATATTTT. It encodes CASTPPGQPMSYSGNTIYF.